A single sample gave rise to the 26 T cell receptor beta chains below, sequenced in a study of blood T cell repertoires in COVID-19. Sequencing was performed with immunoSEQ multiplex PCR; in TCRdb, only in-frame clones are kept and a portion is missing. The repertoire holds around 140,000 clones, with 70% to 90% as singletons. The sequenced sample consisted of peripheral blood. These receptors were taken from a woman in her sixties with acute or convalescent COVID-19.

For the CDR3, the DNA is TGTGCCAGCAGCTTAAGTAGGGACAGGGACTACAATGAGCAGTTCTTC. Translating it yields CASSLSRDRDYNEQFF. The chain joins TRBV7-8 to TRBJ2-1, with TRBD1 matching 9 bases. CDR1 and CDR2 (germline): SGHVS, FQNEAQ. V was clipped by 2 bases and J by 3 bases; unmatched bases: 5. The CDR3 has 16 amino acids. Complete variable domain (other parts from reference TRBV7-8 and TRBJ2-1): GAGVSQSPRYKVAKRGQDVALRCDPISGHVSLFWYQQALGQGPEFLTYFQNEAQLDKSGLPSDRFFAERPEGSVSTLKIQRTQQEDSAVYLCASSLSRDRDYNEQFFGPGTRLTVL.

V and J are TRBV30 and TRBJ2-2; D unresolved. CDR1 is GTSNPN, CDR2 SVGIG, per germline (reference sequence). Trimming stripped 0 bases from V and 4 bases from J, with 9 bases between. CDR3 size: 14 residues. The CDR3 bases are TGTGCCTGGAGTGTAGAGGTACGCACCGGGGAGCTGTTTTTT. Its protein is CAWSVEVRTGELFF.

The genes are TRBV28 and TRBJ2-3; D not resolved. Trimming shortened V by 10 bases and J by 2 bases, and 7 bases separated the two germline ends. Looked up from germline, CDR1 is MDHEN and CDR2 is SYDVKM. The CDR3 contains 11 residues. The CDR3 reads CATRPTDTQYF. CDR3 nucleotide sequence: TGTGCCACGAGGCCCACAGATACGCAGTATTTT.

J is TRBJ2-1 and V is TRBV11-2, with a weak D call TRBD1 (6 bases). Trimming removed 2 bases at V and 10 bases at J, with 18 bases between. Germline CDR1 is SGHAT and CDR2 is FQNNGV. CDR3 size: 15 residues. The CDR3 DNA reads TGTGCCAGCAGCTTATCGACAGGCCGAGGGGTCGAGCAGTTCTTC. It yields the protein CASSLSTGRGVEQFF.

In this sample, this clone turned up a few times. The chain has TRBV20-1 and TRBJ2-7; the D gene is possibly TRBD2 (5 bases). The CDR3 has 15 residues. The V end was cut by 3 bases, the J end by 0 bases, with 15 bases between. Germline V gene data show CDR1 as DFQATT and CDR2 as SNEGSKA (reference sequence). CDR3 sequence reads: CSASPPSRSSYEQYF. As DNA, the CDR3 is TGCAGTGCTAGTCCCCCTAGCCGAAGCTCCTACGAGCAGTACTTC.

The V call is TRBV28, the J call TRBJ2-7; D perhaps matches TRBD1 (5 bases). Per germline, CDR1 MDHEN and CDR2 SYDVKM. The CDR3 has 14 residues. The V and J ends lost 3 bases and 4 bases respectively, with 13 bases between them. The CDR3 sequence: CASSFGGRAYEQYF. As DNA, the CDR3 is TGTGCCAGCAGTTTTGGCGGCAGGGCGTACGAGCAGTACTTC.

This rearrangement joins TRBV25-1 to TRBJ2-1; 9 bases agree with TRBD1. CDR3 length equals 15 residues. Trimming took 2 bases from V and 5 from J; bases not matched to a gene: 4. Germline V gene sequence: CDR1 MGHDK, CDR2 SYGVNS. The CDR3 protein is CASSEGQGYHNEQFF. The CDR3 bases are TGTGCCAGCAGTGAAGGACAGGGGTACCACAATGAGCAGTTCTTC.

The gene calls are TRBV28 and TRBJ1-1; TRBD1 might be the D (6 bases). There are 18 residues in the CDR3. V gave up 3 bases and J gave up 4 bases, with 24 bases separating them. Germline V gives CDR1 MDHEN, CDR2 SYDVKM. Written as DNA, the CDR3 is TGTGCCAGCAGTTTTGGGTTGGCAGGGGAGAGCCCTGGCACTGAAGCTTTCTTT. Its protein is CASSFGLAGESPGTEAFF.

This chain connects TRBV27 to TRBJ1-6, with TRBD1 matching 9 bases. Per the germline V gene, CDR1 is MNHEY and CDR2 is SMNVEV (reference sequence). This CDR3 region has 18 residues. V was clipped by 5 bases and J by 2 bases; unmatched bases: 10. The CDR3 DNA sequence: TGTGCCAGCAGTCTGGGACAGGGCAGACTCCCCTATAATTCACCCCTCCACTTT. Translated: CASSLGQGRLPYNSPLHF.

This clone has only one observation. The chain combines TRBV7-2 with TRBJ2-3; TRBD2 agrees at 11 bases. Germline V gives CDR1 SGHTA, CDR2 FQGNSA. The length of the CDR3 is 17 residues. V trimming: 4 bases; J trimming: 0 bases; junction bases outside the gene matches: 6. The CDR3 sequence: CASSSVTSGASTDTQYF. The DNA for the CDR3 is TGTGCCAGCAGCTCAGTGACTAGCGGGGCAAGCACAGATACGCAGTATTTT.

The chain has TRBV11-3 and TRBJ2-7; D may be TRBD1 (5 bases). The V gene lost 8 bases and the J gene lost 2 bases, with 10 bases spanning the gap. The CDR3 length is 12 residues. In germline, CDR1 is SGHNT, CDR2 YENEEA. The CDR3 coding sequence is TGTGCCAGCGGTCTAGGGGCCTACGAGCAGTACTTC. Protein product: CASGLGAYEQYF.

This chain uses TRBV27 with TRBJ2-7, with D perhaps matching TRBD1 (6 bases). Trimming left V 5 bases short and J 7 bases short, with 15 bases between. This CDR3 has 13 residues. Germline loops: CDR1 MNHEY, CDR2 SMNVEV (reference sequence). In DNA, the CDR3 is TGTGCCAGCAGTGTCGGACAGTACCGGGAGCAGTACTTC. Translating it yields CASSVGQYREQYF.

The V call is TRBV6-5, the J call TRBJ1-2; D is unresolved. Germline V lookup: CDR1 MNHEY, CDR2 SVGAGI. V lost 6 bases and J 9 bases, leaving 17 bases between the germline ends. The CDR3 loop spans 13 amino acids. The CDR3 reads CASSRDILVSYTF. DNA of the CDR3: TGTGCCAGCAGCCGCGACATCCTGGTGAGCTACACCTTC.

This clone has just a few counts. V usage is TRBV28 and J usage is TRBJ2-3, with 8 bases identical to TRBD2. In germline, CDR1 is MDHEN, CDR2 SYDVKM. This CDR3 is 15 amino acids long. V gave up 7 bases and J gave up 1 base; unmatched junction bases: 7. The chain's CDR3 is CASNRAAGGTDTQYF. In nucleotides, the CDR3 is TGTGCCAGCAACCGGGCAGCGGGGGGCACAGATACGCAGTATTTT. The variable domain in full, completed from reference TRBV28 and TRBJ2-3, reads DVKVTQSSRYLVKRTGEKVFLECVQDMDHENMFWYRQDPGLGLRLIYFSYDVKMKEKGDIPEGYSVSREKKERFSLILESASTNQTSMYLCASNRAAGGTDTQYFGPGTRLTVL.

The rearrangement uses TRBV11-2 and TRBJ1-1; 9 nucleotides match TRBD1. From germline, CDR1 is SGHAT and CDR2 FQNNGV. There are 15 residues in the CDR3. V dropped 5 bases and J dropped 10; count of bases not matched to a gene: 14. CDR3 nucleotide sequence: TGTGCCAGCAGCCTCCGGGACAGGGTTTTAATAGGAGCTTTCTTT. Translation gives CASSLRDRVLIGAFF.

This clone appeared once. The chain links TRBV6-5 to TRBJ1-2; unclear D gene. The CDR3 spans 13 residues. Germline V gene lookup returns CDR1 MNHEY and CDR2 SVGAGI. Trimming removed 0 bases at V and 3 bases at J, with 5 bases between. The CDR3 region is CASSYSGDYGYTF. CDR3 sequence (DNA): TGTGCCAGCAGTTACTCGGGAGACTATGGCTACACCTTC.

This clone has only one observation. The chain is built from TRBV7-2 and TRBJ1-2, with D unclear. Trimming left V 3 bases short and J 5 bases short, with 4 bases between. CDR1 and CDR2 (germline): SGHTA, FQGNSA. The CDR3 consists of 11 residues. The CDR3 loop reads CASSFGYGYTF. CDR3 DNA sequence: TGTGCCAGCAGCTTCGGGTATGGCTACACCTTC. The full variable domain, rest sourced from reference TRBV7-2 and TRBJ1-2, is GAGVSQSPSNKVTEKGKDVELRCDPISGHTALYWYRQSLGQGLEFLIYFQGNSAPDKSGLPSDRFSAERTGGSVSTLTIQRTQQEDSAVYLCASSFGYGYTFGSGTRLTVV.

The rearrangement joins TRBV30 to TRBJ1-2, with D unclear. Trimming pared 0 bases from V and 0 bases from J, leaving 11 bases between. Germline CDR1 GTSNPN, CDR2 SVGIG (reference sequence). CDR3 length equals 15 residues. This CDR3 is CAWSVGRRPNYGYTF. The CDR3 region has the DNA TGTGCCTGGAGTGTAGGACGGAGGCCTAACTATGGCTACACCTTC.

This rearrangement joins TRBV3-1 (or the pseudogene TRBV3-2) to TRBJ2-1; TRBD1 matches 9 bases. The V gene's germline CDR1 is LGHDT and CDR2 YNNKEL (reference sequence). The junction had 7 bases not matched to a gene; V was cut back by 3 bases and J by 10 bases. The CDR3 consists of 14 residues. The CDR3 loop is CASSHGTGPGEQFF. The DNA for the CDR3 is TGTGCCAGCAGCCACGGGACAGGGCCCGGGGAGCAGTTCTTC.

V usage is TRBV3-1 (or the pseudogene TRBV3-2) and J usage is TRBJ1-1; D perhaps matches TRBD1 (5 bases). The CDR3 sequence is 15 residues long. V was shortened by 0 bases and J by 10 bases, with 18 bases between the two germline ends. CDR1 and CDR2 (germline): LGHDT, YNNKEL (reference sequence). The CDR3 is CASSQDFSGSSGAFF. The DNA of the CDR3 is TGTGCCAGCAGCCAAGACTTTTCAGGGTCCAGTGGAGCTTTCTTT.

This CDR3 is CASSHSRTSGEGGELFF. The CDR3 region has the DNA TGTGCCAGCAGCCACTCTCGGACTAGCGGGGAGGGCGGGGAGCTGTTTTTT. The chain is built from TRBV4-2 and TRBJ2-2, with 12 positions matching TRBD2. Trimming took 3 bases from V and 7 from J; bases not matched to a gene: 9. The CDR3 has 17 residues. Germline V CDR1 and CDR2: LGHNA, YNFKEQ.

The chain uses TRBV15 and TRBJ2-7, with 8 bases lining up with TRBD1. Germline-derived CDR1 and CDR2 are LNHNV and YYDKDF (reference sequence). Trimming at V came to 1 base and at J to 2 bases, leaving 10 bases not matched to a gene. The CDR3 sequence is 17 residues long. The CDR3 loop reads CATSRGSTGVGTYEQYF. CDR3 nucleotides: TGTGCCACCAGCAGAGGTTCGACAGGGGTGGGGACCTACGAGCAGTACTTC.

V is TRBV5-1 and J is TRBJ2-5; 9 bases fit TRBD1. This CDR3 spans 14 amino acids. The ends lost 7 bases at V and 5 bases at J; junction bases unmatched: 9. The V gene's germline CDR1 is SGHRS and CDR2 YFSETQ. The CDR3 region has the DNA TGCGCCAGCCGTCGACAGGGGGTTGCGGAGACCCAGTACTTC. As protein: CASRRQGVAETQYF.

The V call is TRBV7-9, the J call TRBJ2-7; maybe TRBD2 (5 bases). The V end was cut by 1 base, the J end by 9 bases, with 13 bases between. This CDR3 contains 13 residues. Per the germline V gene, CDR1 is SEHNR and CDR2 is FQNEAQ (reference sequence). CDR3 bases: TGTGCCAGCAGCTTAGGGTCACGGGGTGGGCAGTACTTC. Amino acids: CASSLGSRGGQYF.

This clone was observed many times. The chain carries TRBV12-2 and TRBJ1-5. TRBV12-2 is reported as a pseudogene. The length of the CDR3 is 13 residues. CDR3 amino acids: CASRLVSNQPQHF. The CDR3, as DNA: TGTGCAAGTCGCTTAGTGAGTAATCAGCCCCAGCATTTT.

The chain carries TRBV2 and TRBJ1-2, with TRBD1 matching 7 bases. The CDR3 runs 17 residues. The germline CDR1 and CDR2 sequences are SNHLY and FYNNEI. V was pared by 2 bases and J by 4 bases, with 13 bases of the junction left unmatched. The CDR3 sequence: CASSETGQLNFSYGYTF. CDR3 nucleotide sequence: TGTGCCAGCAGTGAAACGGGACAGCTAAATTTTAGCTATGGCTACACCTTC.